This T cell receptor (beta chain) was recovered during a study of PD-L1 blockade in urothelial cancer. Across the study: Males with bladder-origin urothelial cancer constituted about 85% of the roughly 30 patients. Prior chemotherapy regimens per patient numbered 0 to 3.

Study-level results: Tumor-associated blood clones were expanded more by durable-benefit patients at 3 weeks. Pretreatment TCR clonality in blood, when below the median, was predictive of better survival.

Sequencing was performed with immunoSEQ multiplex PCR; in TCRdb, only in-frame clones are kept and a portion is missing. The sample lists some 38,000 clones; just under 85% were seen once. This clone was seen only once. Its target is not known. Time point described: pretreatment peripheral blood. The source material was PBMCs, sampled around atezolizumab (anti-PD-L1) treatment. The source of this sequence is a man older than 75 with urothelial cancer.

In nucleotides, the CDR3 is TGCGCCAGCAGCCTCAACACCGGACAGGTTTACTACGAGCAGTACTTC. This translates into CASSLNTGQVYYEQYF. The chain links TRBV5-1 to TRBJ2-7; TRBD1 aligns across 7 bases. CDR1 and CDR2 from the germline V gene are SGHRS and YFSETQ. The CDR3 consists of 16 residues. J gave up 3 bases and V 4 bases, and 13 bases lay outside the gene matches.